The following is a T cell receptor (beta chain) sequence with its context. This table comes from immunoSEQ multiplex PCR, and its TCRdb copy is limited to in-frame clones, with some not included. In the table there are roughly 14,000 clones, 70% to 90% of which are singletons. Trimming removed 8 bases from V and 6 bases from J; junction bases left unmatched: 6. Germline CDR1 MDHEN, CDR2 SYDVKM. The CDR3 sequence is 12 residues long. The source of the sample is a study of blood T cell repertoires in COVID-19. Study information: The United States, Italy and Spain provided the acute and convalescent COVID-19 samples.

The sequence was obtained from a human donor with active COVID-19. The donor label of this sample is uncertain. Sequenced sample: peripheral blood. The chain uses TRBV28 and TRBJ2-7; 8 bases match TRBD1. This CDR3 reads CASQGARLEQYF. The CDR3 DNA is TGTGCCAGCCAGGGGGCGCGGCTCGAGCAGTACTTC. The whole variable domain, filled in from reference TRBV28 and TRBJ2-7, reads DVKVTQSSRYLVKRTGEKVFLECVQDMDHENMFWYRQDPGLGLRLIYFSYDVKMKEKGDIPEGYSVSREKKERFSLILESASTNQTSMYLCASQGARLEQYFGPGTRLTVT.